Shown below are 3 T cell receptor beta chains from a single sample sequenced in a study of shared clonotypes between healthy human individuals. Only in-frame clones appear in the TCRdb table, and some are missing; sequencing was by immunoSEQ multiplex PCR. This table has roughly 2.2 million clones, just under 95% appearing once. The sample comprised naive CD4+ T cells from PBMCs. The subset was: CD45RA+ positively selected. These receptors all come from a man aged 18-30 years in good health. Some clones in this sample may be carry-over from other donors' samples.

A note on this clone: Other DNA sequences in the same sample also yield this CDR3. The chain has TRBV7-3 and TRBJ2-1; 7 nucleotides match TRBD2. The germline CDR1 and CDR2 sequences are SGHTA and FQGTGA. The CDR3 extends over 14 amino acids. The V segment lost 8 bases and the J segment 0 bases; nucleotides outside the gene matches: 4. CDR3 DNA: TGTGCCAGCGCTTGGGGGGGCTCCTACAATGAGCAGTTCTTC. This gives the protein CASAWGGSYNEQFF.

The V and J genes are TRBV28 and TRBJ1-1, with D perhaps matching TRBD1 (6 bases). V lost 4 bases to trimming and J lost 0 bases, with 12 bases between them. Per germline, CDR1 MDHEN and CDR2 SYDVKM. The CDR3 is made up of 15 amino acids. CDR3 DNA sequence: TGTGCCAGCAGTTCCGGGGGGCCTATGAACACTGAAGCTTTCTTT. Its protein is CASSSGGPMNTEAFF.

The chain links TRBV5-4 to TRBJ2-7; 10 bases fit TRBD1. The CDR3 is made up of 13 amino acids. J was trimmed by 12 bases and V by 4 bases; bases with no gene match: 10. CDR1 and CDR2 (germline): SGHNT, YYREEE (reference sequence). The CDR3 nucleotides are TGTGCCAGCAGCCTAGGGACAGGGGATAGTCTGTACTTC. Translated: CASSLGTGDSLYF.